The next 19 T cell receptor beta chains were all read from a single sample in a study of blood T cells in healthy people across ages (dated by TCRdb to the mid-2010s). Library method: 5' RACE. These reads were obtained on an Illumina HiSeq 2500. A second PCR of about 6 to 11 cycles was performed with a sample-barcoded 5' primer and a J-beta primer mix. Clones were called with MiXCR by TCRdb after fastp trimmed the public reads at Q25, and only in-frame beta chains were retained. CDR3 protein sequences are deduplicated, and each keeps its most common genes and DNA. This sample holds fewer than 900,000 distinct CDR3 sequences; about 40% were observed only once. In total, the top ten clones hold 20% of the sample. Sequencing was carried out using blood. The source of these receptors is a woman aged 60-75 years in good health.

In the case of this clonotype: One end of the junction is discordant with germline, which a read error may explain. The chain recombines TRBV7-7 with TRBJ1-4; D call uncertain. The CDR3 runs to 13 residues. Germline loops: CDR1 SSHAT, CDR2 FNYEAQ (reference sequence). The CDR3 reads CASSVALNEKLFF. The DNA for the CDR3 is TGTGCTAGCAGCGTAGCCCTAAACGAAAAACTGTTTTTT.

This clonotype was detected only a few times. This sequence joins TRBV29-1 and TRBJ2-5; D might be TRBD2 (6 bases). The CDR3 totals 12 residues. Per germline, CDR1 SQVTM and CDR2 ANQGSEA. With 3 bases removed from V and 5 bases from J, the gap between germline ends came to 10 bases. The CDR3 coding sequence is TGCAGCGTTGAGGGGGGAAGGGAGACCCAGTACTTC. It yields the protein CSVEGGRETQYF.

V usage is TRBV27 and J usage is TRBJ2-4; TRBD1 matches at 9 bases. The J call could be wrong; TRBJ2-7 is a better fit for the DNA end. Germline lookup yields CDR1 MNHEY and CDR2 SMNVEV (reference sequence). The CDR3 has 13 residues. The CDR3 sequence is CATRRTGDYEQYF. The CDR3, as DNA: TGTGCCACCCGCCGGACAGGGGATTACGAGCAGTACTTC.

As for this clonotype: This could be a read error, since a much larger clone is one nucleotide away. The CDR3 DNA sequence: TGTGCCAGCAGCTACGACGGAGAGCAGTTCTTC. Residues: CASSYDGEQFF. The rearrangement joins TRBV12-3 or TRBV12-4 to TRBJ2-1, with unresolved D. Trimming left V 6 bases short and J 10 bases short, with 10 bases between. This CDR3 contains 11 residues.

The chain recombines TRBV4-2 with TRBJ1-2, with 8 bases matching TRBD1. The CDR3 spans 17 residues. Germline V lookup: CDR1 LGHNA, CDR2 YNFKEQ. The V segment lost 0 bases and the J segment 6 bases; nucleotides outside the gene matches: 12. CDR3 DNA sequence: TGTGCCAGCAGCCAAGATCGGCGGGCAGGGGGCATTGATGGCTACACCTTC. Amino acids: CASSQDRRAGGIDGYTF.

The CDR3 nucleotides read TGCAGTGCTATATCTACCAGGGGGTGGACCACAGATACGCAGTATTTT. It encodes CSAISTRGWTTDTQYF. V gene TRBV20-1 combines with J gene TRBJ2-3; 7 positions match TRBD1. Germline V CDR1 and CDR2: DFQATT, SNEGSKA (reference sequence). V lost 4 bases and J lost 2; bases outside the gene matches: 12. This CDR3 has 16 amino acids.

This clonotype came up a few times. The rearrangement uses TRBV11-1 and TRBJ1-6, with TRBD1 matching 10 bases. The CDR3 length is 15 residues. Unmatched junction bases numbered 8, after V lost 5 bases and J lost 10 bases. CDR1 and CDR2 (germline): SGHAT, FQDESV (reference sequence). The CDR3 spells CASSISTGGGSPLHF. DNA for the CDR3: TGTGCCAGCAGCATCTCGACAGGGGGCGGATCACCCCTCCACTTT. The full variable domain, in which reference TRBV11-1 and TRBJ1-6 provide the parts outside the CDR3, is EAEVAQSPRYKITEKSQAVAFWCDPISGHATLYWYRQILGQGPELLVQFQDESVVDDSQLPKDRFSAERLKGVDSTLKIQPAELGDSAMYLCASSISTGGGSPLHFGNGTRLTVT.

The gene calls are TRBV10-3 and TRBJ1-1; 9 positions match TRBD1. V trimming: 6 bases; J trimming: 3 bases; junction bases outside the gene matches: 5. This CDR3 spans 14 amino acids. Per the germline V gene, CDR1 is ENHRY and CDR2 is SYGVKD. The CDR3 DNA reads TGTGCCATCAGGGTACAGGGGGCGCACACTGAAGCTTTCTTT. It is translated as CAIRVQGAHTEAFF.

V is TRBV20-1 and J is TRBJ1-5, with D uncertain. Trimming took 0 bases from V and 1 from J, leaving 10 bases between them. This CDR3 is built from 15 residues. Germline CDR1 is DFQATT and CDR2 is SNEGSKA (reference sequence). CDR3: CSARELGWSNQPQHF. The CDR3 DNA follows: TGCAGTGCTAGAGAATTGGGGTGGAGCAATCAGCCCCAGCATTTT.

This chain joins TRBV7-9 and TRBJ1-5, with D unresolved. CDR1 is SEHNR and CDR2 is FQNEAQ in the germline V gene (reference sequence). Trimming left V 1 base short and J 3 bases short, with 7 bases between. The CDR3 runs to 14 residues. CDR3 sequence (DNA): TGTGCCAGCAGCTTAGTAGGGATCAATCAGCCCCAGCATTTT. Amino acids: CASSLVGINQPQHF.

This clonotype was observed a few times. This chain links TRBV12-3 or TRBV12-4 with TRBJ1-2, with TRBD1 identical over 10 bases. The CDR3 contains 13 residues. V shed 4 bases and J 6 bases; nucleotides not matched to a gene: 2. The CDR3 is CASSSGTGDGYTF. In nucleotides, the CDR3 is TGTGCCAGCAGTTCCGGGACAGGGGATGGCTACACCTTC.

There are many counts of this clonotype. The chain couples TRBV20-1 to TRBJ2-3; no clear D gene. V shed 6 bases and J shed 4 bases, with 11 bases lying between them. The germline gives CDR1 DFQATT, CDR2 SNEGSKA (reference sequence). The CDR3 loop spans 12 amino acids. In DNA, the CDR3 is TGCAGTGCGGACGGGTATCCAGATACGCAGTATTTT. Its protein is CSADGYPDTQYF.

V usage is TRBV9 and J usage is TRBJ2-5, with a possible D match to TRBD2 (5 bases). The CDR3 extends over 14 amino acids. Germline V gives CDR1 SGDLS, CDR2 YYNGEE. V lost 6 bases, J lost 1 base, and 13 bases lay in between. The CDR3 nucleotides are TGTGCCAGCAACGAGGGCGGACTCCAAGAGACCCAGTACTTC. This gives the protein CASNEGGLQETQYF.

V and J are TRBV4-3 and TRBJ2-7, with 7 bases that match TRBD2. Germline CDR1 LGHNA, CDR2 YSLEER. With 1 base clipped from V and 3 bases from J, the junction kept 3 bases outside the gene matches. This CDR3 contains 14 residues. The CDR3 DNA sequence: TGCGCCAGCAGCCAAGGGCTAGCGGTCTACGAGCAGTACTTC. Translating it yields CASSQGLAVYEQYF.

This clonotype was picked up a small number of times. The chain uses TRBV20-1 and TRBJ2-3; D gene uncertain. Germline assignment: CDR1 DFQATT and CDR2 SNEGSKA (reference sequence). This CDR3 spans 11 amino acids. The ends were cut back, 4 bases at V and 6 bases at J, with 8 bases in the middle. CDR3 amino acids: CSATPRDTQYF. Here the CDR3 DNA reads TGCAGTGCTACCCCTCGGGATACGCAGTATTTT.

The sample holds a few counts of this clonotype. The V gene is TRBV4-3, the J gene TRBJ1-5; D gene uncertain. The V gene's germline CDR1 is LGHNA and CDR2 YSLEER. Trimming left V 0 bases short and J 4 bases short, with 10 bases between. The CDR3 sequence is 15 residues long. CDR3 in DNA: TGCGCCAGCAGCCAAGATGGGAATGCGAATCAGCCCCAGCATTTT. Translation: CASSQDGNANQPQHF.

This clonotype has a handful of counts. A much larger clonotype is one base distant, so this may be a read error. The CDR3 is CAIRDRLDEQYF. The CDR3 nucleotides read TGTGCCATCAGGGACAGGCTAGACGAGCAGTACTTC. This chain uses TRBV10-3 with TRBJ2-7; 7 nucleotides match TRBD1. CDR1 and CDR2 from the germline V gene are ENHRY and SYGVKD. The CDR3 totals 12 residues. Losses at the gene ends were 6 bases for V and 5 bases for J; bases not matched to a gene: 4.

This rearrangement joins TRBV9 to TRBJ2-1; TRBD1 matches 11 bases. Trimming took 0 bases from V and 13 from J; bases not matched to a gene: 9. The CDR3 spans 15 residues. Germline-derived CDR1 and CDR2 are SGDLS and YYNGEE. The CDR3 DNA sequence: TGTGCCAGCAGCGTAGGGACAGGGGGCAGAGAGACCCAGTTCTTC. It codes for CASSVGTGGRETQFF.

This clonotype was counted at least ten times. J is TRBJ2-1 and V is TRBV9; 7 nucleotides match TRBD1. V lost 0 bases to trimming and J lost 2 bases; unmatched junction nucleotides: 2. The CDR3 is made up of 15 amino acids. The germline CDR1 and CDR2 sequences are SGDLS and YYNGEE. The CDR3 DNA follows: TGTGCCAGCAGCGTAGAGGGGACAGCCTACAATGAGCAGTTCTTC. Translation gives CASSVEGTAYNEQFF.